One and the same sample provided the 20 T cell receptor beta chains below, sequenced in a study of blood T cells in healthy people across ages. The use of a sample-barcoded 5' primer and a J-beta primer mix characterized a second PCR of 7 to 11 cycles. MiXCR, applied by TCRdb to the 5' RACE reads, yields one record per CDR3 protein. The data show 800,000 or so distinct CDR3 sequences, with 20% to 25% seen just once and approximately 3.7% held by the top ten. These data were also reused for a study on T cells of mothers and their children.

Sequenced: blood. These receptors originate from a boy under 18 in good health.

V is TRBV28 and J is TRBJ1-5; 9 positions match TRBD1. The CDR3 is made up of 15 amino acids. Germline CDR1 is MDHEN and CDR2 is SYDVKM. After removal of 4 bases from V and 5 bases from J, the junction contained 6 bases not matched to a gene. The CDR3 nucleotides read TGTGCCAGCAGTTCCCCGAGACAGGGGGATCAGCCCCAGCATTTT. It specifies CASSSPRQGDQPQHF.

This clonotype was recorded a few times. The V gene is TRBV21-1, the J gene TRBJ2-2; TRBD1 reflects the table's D call only, with no check against the DNA. TRBV21-1 is designated a pseudogene. The CDR3 runs 17 residues. The CDR3 DNA reads as TGTGCCAGCAGCAGAAGAGGCGCAGGGGGAAATACCGGGGAGCTGTTTTTT. This codes for CASSRRGAGGNTGELFF.

The V gene is TRBV20-1, the J gene TRBJ2-5; D is perhaps TRBD2 (6 bases). The germline V and J ends were trimmed by 7 bases and 0 bases, with 15 bases remaining between them. The V gene's germline CDR1 is DFQATT and CDR2 SNEGSKA (reference sequence). The CDR3 length is 14 residues. The CDR3 DNA sequence: TGCAGTGTGAACCCGGGGGACTACCAAGAGACCCAGTACTTC. This translates into CSVNPGDYQETQYF.

This clonotype was seen a few times. The CDR3 loop is CATTRDGFNEQFF. CDR3 nucleotides: TGTGCCACCACCCGGGACGGATTCAATGAGCAGTTCTTC. The rearrangement links TRBV24-1 to TRBJ2-1; D might be TRBD1 or TRBD2, each matching 5 bases. V dropped 8 bases and J dropped 6 bases, with 13 bases sitting between them. From germline, CDR1 is KGHDR and CDR2 SFDVKD. This CDR3 region has 13 residues.

As to this clonotype: The conserved phenylalanine or tryptophan is not found at the CDR3 terminus, so this likely reflects a read error. The chain links TRBV7-2 to TRBJ2-3; D call uncertain. The length of the CDR3 is 15 residues. V was clipped by 5 bases and J by 0 bases, with 12 bases between them. Germline V gene lookup returns CDR1 SGHTA and CDR2 FQGNSA. CDR3: CASSRIITSTDTQYL. The CDR3 region has the DNA TGTGCCAGCAGCCGAATCATAACTAGCACAGATACGCAGTATCTT.

The chain has TRBV20-1 and TRBJ2-4; 9 bases are shared with TRBD1. The V gene's germline CDR1 is DFQATT and CDR2 SNEGSKA (reference sequence). After removal of 5 bases from V and 6 bases from J, the junction contained 8 bases not matched to a gene. This CDR3 spans 14 amino acids. CDR3 bases: TGCAGTGCTGATCCGGGACAGGGAGCAAACATTCAGTACTTC. The encoded protein is CSADPGQGANIQYF.

This clonotype was observed once. The rearrangement uses TRBV27 and TRBJ2-7; TRBD1 might be the D (5 bases). The CDR3 contains 13 residues. Germline CDR1 reads MNHEY; CDR2 reads SMNVEV (reference sequence). V lost 5 bases and J 5 bases, leaving 13 bases between the germline ends. CDR3 in amino acids: CASSPPARDEQYF. CDR3 DNA sequence: TGTGCCAGCAGTCCCCCCGCCAGGGACGAGCAGTACTTC.

V is TRBV6-5 and J is TRBJ2-5, with D maybe TRBD2 (7 bases). The end of the DNA fits TRBJ2-7 better, so the J call may be wrong. This CDR3 region has 13 residues. The V gene's germline CDR1 is MNHEY and CDR2 SVGAGI. For the CDR3, the DNA is TGTGCCAGCAGTTACGGGGGGGCCGGCGAGCAGTACTTC. As protein: CASSYGGAGEQYF.

The genes are TRBV6-5 and TRBJ2-6; unclear D gene. This CDR3 comprises 15 residues. Trimming took 8 bases from V and 0 from J, leaving 11 bases between them. The germline gives CDR1 MNHEY, CDR2 SVGAGI. The CDR3 DNA reads as TGTGCCAGCGCAACGACGGGCTCTGGGGCCAACGTCCTGACTTTC. Translation gives CASATTGSGANVLTF.

CDR3 in amino acids: CASKGGNYNEQFF. DNA of the CDR3: TGTGCCAGCAAAGGCGGGAACTACAATGAGCAGTTCTTC. The chain is built from TRBV7-8 and TRBJ2-1; a weak D match, TRBD2 (6 bases). The germline gives CDR1 SGHVS, CDR2 FQNEAQ. V shed 7 bases and J shed 3 bases, with 10 bases lying between them. This CDR3 comprises 13 residues.

In this sample, this clonotype turned up a few times. The chain combines TRBV29-1 with TRBJ2-5; 8 nucleotides match TRBD2. The J call is doubtful: the DNA matches TRBJ2-7 better. Germline values: CDR1 SQVTM, CDR2 ANQGSEA. The CDR3 totals 13 residues. The CDR3 here is CSVIAGISYEQYF. The CDR3 region has the DNA TGCAGCGTGATAGCGGGGATTTCCTACGAGCAGTACTTC.

This chain links TRBV5-1 with TRBJ1-4, with D maybe TRBD1 (5 bases). Germline V gene data show CDR1 as SGHRS and CDR2 as YFSETQ. The CDR3 extends over 16 amino acids. Between the trimmed V and J ends, which lost 0 bases and 5 bases, there was a span of 14 bases. CDR3 sequence (DNA): TGCGCCAGCAGCTTGGTAACCGGGGCTGGAAATGAAAAACTGTTTTTT. Its protein is CASSLVTGAGNEKLFF.

This clonotype has a handful of counts. This sequence joins TRBV29-1 and TRBJ2-2; unclear D gene. This CDR3 has 12 residues. Germline CDR1 is SQVTM and CDR2 is ANQGSEA. The V end lost 7 bases, the J end lost 1 base, and 7 bases lay between the germline ends. The CDR3, as DNA: TGCAGCGCGGGTGGGAACACCGGGGAGCTGTTTTTT. Its protein is CSAGGNTGELFF.

This rearrangement joins TRBV4-3 to TRBJ2-2; possible D gene TRBD1, 6 bases. Trimming cost V 2 bases and J 1 base, with 17 bases left between them. CDR1 and CDR2 from the germline V gene are LGHNA and YSLEER. The CDR3 loop spans 18 amino acids. CDR3 sequence reads: CASSQTGTSRRNTGELFF. The DNA of the CDR3 is TGCGCCAGCAGCCAAACCGGGACATCTAGGAGGAACACCGGGGAGCTGTTTTTT.

This chain joins TRBV6-5 and TRBJ2-1; 8 bases fit TRBD2. The V gene's germline CDR1 is MNHEY and CDR2 SVGAGI. The CDR3 spans 17 residues. The V gene end was trimmed by 1 base and the J gene end by 2 bases; junction bases not matched to a gene: 7. In nucleotides, the CDR3 is TGTGCCAGCAGTTACTTGGGACTTAGCGGGACCTACAATGAGCAGTTCTTC. Protein product: CASSYLGLSGTYNEQFF.

The CDR3, as DNA: TGTGCCAGCAGCTTGTATGGGGGTACCACTGAAGCTTTCTTT. Translation gives CASSLYGGTTEAFF. The rearrangement links TRBV5-5 to TRBJ1-1, with D perhaps TRBD1 (5 bases). This CDR3 contains 14 residues. The germline V gene has CDR1 SGHKS and CDR2 YYEKEE (reference sequence). Trimming stripped 1 base from V and 4 bases from J, with 11 bases between.

This clonotype showed up many times. The chain carries TRBV7-3 and TRBJ2-5, with unresolved D. Per the germline V gene, CDR1 is SGHTA and CDR2 is FQGTGA. The CDR3 covers 13 residues. Trimming cost V 8 bases and J 5 bases, with 15 bases left between them. CDR3 sequence: CASGEGEMETQYF. In nucleotides, the CDR3 is TGTGCCAGCGGAGAAGGCGAGATGGAGACCCAGTACTTC.

This clonotype showed up just a few times. This chain uses TRBV7-2 with TRBJ2-7; 7 bases agree with TRBD1. In germline, CDR1 is SGHTA, CDR2 FQGNSA. V lost 4 bases to trimming and J lost 3 bases; unmatched junction nucleotides: 21. The CDR3 covers 19 residues. The CDR3: CASSSRDSEFGSGRYEQYF. CDR3 coding DNA: TGTGCCAGCAGCTCCCGGGACAGTGAGTTCGGCTCGGGACGCTACGAGCAGTACTTC.

CDR3 sequence (DNA): TGCAGTGCTAGAAATAGGGGACAGGGGGAGGAATACGGAAACACCATATATTTT. Translated, it gives CSARNRGQGEEYGNTIYF. This chain links TRBV20-1 with TRBJ1-3; 11 positions match TRBD1. The germline V gene has CDR1 DFQATT and CDR2 SNEGSKA (reference sequence). This CDR3 is 18 amino acids long. After removal of 2 bases from V and 4 bases from J, the junction contained 13 bases not matched to a gene.

The rearrangement uses TRBV7-2 and TRBJ1-2, with a tentative D call TRBD1 (6 bases). Germline CDR1 is SGHTA and CDR2 is FQGNSA. The CDR3 loop spans 15 amino acids. The ends were cut back, 4 bases at V and 3 bases at J, with 15 bases in the middle. In nucleotides, the CDR3 is TGTGCCAGCAGCTATGGGACCGGGACACACTATGGCTACACCTTC. Residues: CASSYGTGTHYGYTF. The full variable domain, completed using reference TRBV7-2 and TRBJ1-2, is GAGVSQSPSNKVTEKGKDVELRCDPISGHTALYWYRQSLGQGLEFLIYFQGNSAPDKSGLPSDRFSAERTGGSVSTLTIQRTQQEDSAVYLCASSYGTGTHYGYTFGSGTRLTVV.